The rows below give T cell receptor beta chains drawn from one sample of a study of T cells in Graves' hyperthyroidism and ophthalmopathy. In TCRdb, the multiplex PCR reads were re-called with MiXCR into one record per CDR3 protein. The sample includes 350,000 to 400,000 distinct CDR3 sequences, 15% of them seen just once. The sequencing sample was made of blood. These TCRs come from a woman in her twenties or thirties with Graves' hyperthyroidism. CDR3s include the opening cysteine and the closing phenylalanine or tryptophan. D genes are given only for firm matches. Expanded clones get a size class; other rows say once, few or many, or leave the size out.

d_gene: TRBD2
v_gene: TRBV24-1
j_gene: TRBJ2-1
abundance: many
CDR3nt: TGTGCCACCAGCTTAGGTACTAGCGTACCCTACAATGAGCAGTTCTTC
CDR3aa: CATSLGTSVPYNEQFF

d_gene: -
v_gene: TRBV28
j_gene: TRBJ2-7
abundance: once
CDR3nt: TGTGCCAGCAGTATCCCCCGCGGCTACTACGAGCAGTACTTC
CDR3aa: CASSIPRGYYEQYF

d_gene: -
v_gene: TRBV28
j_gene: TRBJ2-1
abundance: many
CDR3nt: TGTGCCGGCAGCCAAGGGCGGGACGGTGCAAATGAGCAGTTCTTC
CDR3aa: CAGSQGRDGANEQFF

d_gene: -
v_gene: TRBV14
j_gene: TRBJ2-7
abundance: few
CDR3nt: TGTGCCAGCAGCCAAGCTCCCTGGACAGCCGGACACTACGAGCAGTACTTC
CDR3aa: CASSQAPWTAGHYEQYF

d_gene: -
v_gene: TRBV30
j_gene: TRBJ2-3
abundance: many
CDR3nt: TGTGCCTGGAGGGACAGCGGCTTCACAGATACGCAGTATTTT
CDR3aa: CAWRDSGFTDTQYF

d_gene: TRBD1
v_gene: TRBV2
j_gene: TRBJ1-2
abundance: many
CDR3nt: TGTGCCAGCAGGGGAACAGGGGGCATCTATGGCTACACCTTC
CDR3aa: CASRGTGGIYGYTF

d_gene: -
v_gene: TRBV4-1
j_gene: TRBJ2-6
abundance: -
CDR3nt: TGCGCCAGCAGCCAAGGCGCGCTAGTGGGGGCCAACGTCCTGACTTTC
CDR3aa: CASSQGALVGANVLTF

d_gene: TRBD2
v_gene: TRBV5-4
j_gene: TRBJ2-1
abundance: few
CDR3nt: TGTGCCAGCAGCTCCTTTAGCGGGAGAAATGAGCAGTTCTTC
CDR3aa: CASSSFSGRNEQFF

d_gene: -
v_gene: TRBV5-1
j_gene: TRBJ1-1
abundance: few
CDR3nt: TGCGCCAGCAGCTTCGAATGGACTTACACTGAAGCTTTCTTT
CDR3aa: CASSFEWTYTEAFF

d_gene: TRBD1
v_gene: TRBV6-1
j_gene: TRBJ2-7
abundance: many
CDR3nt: TGTGCCAGCAGTACCCCGGGACAGTCCTACGAGCAGTACTTC
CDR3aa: CASSTPGQSYEQYF

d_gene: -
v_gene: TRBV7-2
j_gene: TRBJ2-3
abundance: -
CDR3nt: TGTGCCAGCAGCAGAGGGGGGGGCGGGGCTGGTTATACGCAGTATTTT
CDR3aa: CASSRGGGGAGYTQYF

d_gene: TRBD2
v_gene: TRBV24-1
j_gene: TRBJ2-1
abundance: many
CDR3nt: TGTGCCACCAGTGCGGAAAGGACTAGCCTTCTCCCTTACAATGAGCAGTTCTTC
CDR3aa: CATSAERTSLLPYNEQFF

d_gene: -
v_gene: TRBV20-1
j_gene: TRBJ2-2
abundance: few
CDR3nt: TGCAGTGCGAAGAAGGGGGCCGGGGAGCTGTTTTTT
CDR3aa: CSAKKGAGELFF

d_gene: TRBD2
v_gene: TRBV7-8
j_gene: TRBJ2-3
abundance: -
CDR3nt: TGTGCCAGCAGCCCGGGAGGGCCGGATACGCAGTATTTT
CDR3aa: CASSPGGPDTQYF

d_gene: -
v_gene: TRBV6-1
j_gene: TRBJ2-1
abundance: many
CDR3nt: TGTGCCAGCCATACCCCTGGAGGCGTTTCCTACAATGAGCAGTTCTTC
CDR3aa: CASHTPGGVSYNEQFF